Reported below is one T cell receptor beta chain. The antigen is unknown. This CDR3 has 13 residues. V was pared by 4 bases and J by 7 bases, with 7 bases of the junction left unmatched. Germline CDR1 is SGHRS and CDR2 is YFSETQ. Donors had nominal health at sampling but likely had unrecorded immune exposures. This sample was taken from a study of cytomegalovirus exposure and HLA in healthy donors. Study-wide points: As immune exposure information, only CMV serostatus was available. Most of the TCR beta V segments (in an earlier analysis) were productive either about 87% or about 30% of the time. CMV antigen specificity was confirmed in vitro for a few CMV-associated chains.

It was with 60 Vbeta and 13 Jbeta primers that the PCR ran. Here immunoSEQ multiplex PCR was the method, and the copy in TCRdb shows in-frame clones only, minus some. This table holds around 150,000 clones, over 75% found once. The specimen sequenced was PBMCs. The chain uses TRBV5-1 and TRBJ1-2, with 7 bases lining up with TRBD1. This receptor was taken from a man aged 18 to 29 in good health and CMV-seropositive. The CDR3 bases are TGCGCCAGCAGCCCCGACAGGGCGGGTGGCTACACCTTC. This gives the protein CASSPDRAGGYTF.